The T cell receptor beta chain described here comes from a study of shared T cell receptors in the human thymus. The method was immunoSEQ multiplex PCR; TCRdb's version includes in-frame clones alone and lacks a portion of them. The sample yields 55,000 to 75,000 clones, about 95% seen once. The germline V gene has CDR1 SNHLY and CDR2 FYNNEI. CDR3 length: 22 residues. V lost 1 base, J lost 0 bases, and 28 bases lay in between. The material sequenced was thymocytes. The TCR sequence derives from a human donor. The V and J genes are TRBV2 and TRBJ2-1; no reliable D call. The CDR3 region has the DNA TGTGCCAGCAGTGAAGAAAAAACGGTTCTGGGGTGTCCTCCGTACTCCTACAATGAGCAGTTCTTC. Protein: CASSEEKTVLGCPPYSYNEQFF.